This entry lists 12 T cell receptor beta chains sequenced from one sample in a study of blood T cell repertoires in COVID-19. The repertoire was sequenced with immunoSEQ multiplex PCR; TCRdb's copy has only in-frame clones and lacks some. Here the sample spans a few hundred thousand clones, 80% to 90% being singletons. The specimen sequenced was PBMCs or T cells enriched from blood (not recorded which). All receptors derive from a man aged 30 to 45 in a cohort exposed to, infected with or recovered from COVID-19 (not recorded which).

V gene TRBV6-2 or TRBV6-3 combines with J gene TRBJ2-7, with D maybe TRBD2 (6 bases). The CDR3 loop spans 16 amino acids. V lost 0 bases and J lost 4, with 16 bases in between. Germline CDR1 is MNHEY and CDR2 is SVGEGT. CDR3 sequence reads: CASSYSYGDAGYEQYF. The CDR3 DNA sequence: TGTGCCAGCAGTTACTCTTACGGGGACGCGGGGTACGAGCAGTACTTC.

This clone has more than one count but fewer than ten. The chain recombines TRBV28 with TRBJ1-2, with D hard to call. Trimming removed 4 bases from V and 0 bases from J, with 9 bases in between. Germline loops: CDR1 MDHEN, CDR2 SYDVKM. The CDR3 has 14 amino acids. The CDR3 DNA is TGTGCCAGCAGTTCGCGGGAGCCTAACTATGGCTACACCTTC. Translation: CASSSREPNYGYTF.

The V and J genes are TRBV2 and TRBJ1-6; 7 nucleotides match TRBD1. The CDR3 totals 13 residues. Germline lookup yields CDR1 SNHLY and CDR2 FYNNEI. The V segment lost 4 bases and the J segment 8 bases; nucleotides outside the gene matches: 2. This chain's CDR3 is CASSGQGDSPLHF. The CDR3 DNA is TGTGCCAGCAGTGGACAGGGTGATTCACCCCTCCACTTT.

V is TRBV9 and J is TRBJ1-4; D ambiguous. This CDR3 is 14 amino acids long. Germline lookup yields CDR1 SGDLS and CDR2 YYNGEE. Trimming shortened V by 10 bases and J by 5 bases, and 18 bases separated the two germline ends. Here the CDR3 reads CASEPGLANEKLFF. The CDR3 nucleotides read TGTGCCTCAGAACCGGGATTGGCCAATGAAAAACTGTTTTTT.

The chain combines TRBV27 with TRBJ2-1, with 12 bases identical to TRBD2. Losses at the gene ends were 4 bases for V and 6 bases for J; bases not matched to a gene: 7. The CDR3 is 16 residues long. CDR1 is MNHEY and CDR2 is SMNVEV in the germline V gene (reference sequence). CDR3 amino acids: CASSSQLAGGPNEQFF. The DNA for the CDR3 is TGTGCCAGCAGTTCCCAGCTAGCGGGAGGGCCCAATGAGCAGTTCTTC.

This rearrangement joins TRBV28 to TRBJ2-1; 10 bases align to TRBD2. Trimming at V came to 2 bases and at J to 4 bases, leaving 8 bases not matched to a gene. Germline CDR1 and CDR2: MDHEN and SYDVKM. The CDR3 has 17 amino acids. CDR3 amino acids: CASSLTFRLAGYNEQFF. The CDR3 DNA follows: TGTGCCAGCAGTTTAACGTTCCGACTAGCGGGTTACAATGAGCAGTTCTTC.

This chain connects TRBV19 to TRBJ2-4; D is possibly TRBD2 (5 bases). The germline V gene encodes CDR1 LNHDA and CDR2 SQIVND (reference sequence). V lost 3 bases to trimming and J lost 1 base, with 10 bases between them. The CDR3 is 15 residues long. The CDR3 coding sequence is TGTGCCAGTAGTATTGGAGGTCGGGCCAAAAACATTCAGTACTTC. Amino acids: CASSIGGRAKNIQYF.

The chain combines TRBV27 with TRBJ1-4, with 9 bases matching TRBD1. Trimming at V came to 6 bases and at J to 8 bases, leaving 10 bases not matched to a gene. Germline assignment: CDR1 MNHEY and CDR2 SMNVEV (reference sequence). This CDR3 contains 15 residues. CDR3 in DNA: TGTGCCAGCAGGCGGCACAGGGGGCTGAGGGAAAAACTGTTTTTT. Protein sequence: CASRRHRGLREKLFF.

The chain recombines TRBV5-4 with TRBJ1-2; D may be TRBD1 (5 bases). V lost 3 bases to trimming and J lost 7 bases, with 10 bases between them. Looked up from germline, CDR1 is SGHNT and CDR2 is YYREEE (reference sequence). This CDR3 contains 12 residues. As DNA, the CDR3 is TGTGCCAGCAGCTCGGGGGTCGGTGGCTACACCTTC. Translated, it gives CASSSGVGGYTF.

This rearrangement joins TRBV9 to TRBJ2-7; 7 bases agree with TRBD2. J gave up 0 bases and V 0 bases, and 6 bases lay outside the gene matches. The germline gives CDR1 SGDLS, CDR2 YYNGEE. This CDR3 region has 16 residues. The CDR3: CASSVAWASGSYEQYF. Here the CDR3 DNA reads TGTGCCAGCAGCGTAGCTTGGGCTAGCGGCTCCTACGAGCAGTACTTC.

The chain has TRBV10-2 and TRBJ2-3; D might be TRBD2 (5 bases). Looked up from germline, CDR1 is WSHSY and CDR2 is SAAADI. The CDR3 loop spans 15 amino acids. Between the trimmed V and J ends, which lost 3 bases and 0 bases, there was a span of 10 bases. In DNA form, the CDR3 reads TGCGCCAGCAGTGAAGGACTGGGAAGCACAGATACGCAGTATTTT. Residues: CASSEGLGSTDTQYF.

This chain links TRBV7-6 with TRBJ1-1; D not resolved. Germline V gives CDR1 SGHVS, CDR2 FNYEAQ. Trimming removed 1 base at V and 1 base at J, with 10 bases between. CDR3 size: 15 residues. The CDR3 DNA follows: TGTGCCAGCAGCTTAGTAGCAGAGACGAACACTGAAGCTTTCTTT. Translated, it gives CASSLVAETNTEAFF.